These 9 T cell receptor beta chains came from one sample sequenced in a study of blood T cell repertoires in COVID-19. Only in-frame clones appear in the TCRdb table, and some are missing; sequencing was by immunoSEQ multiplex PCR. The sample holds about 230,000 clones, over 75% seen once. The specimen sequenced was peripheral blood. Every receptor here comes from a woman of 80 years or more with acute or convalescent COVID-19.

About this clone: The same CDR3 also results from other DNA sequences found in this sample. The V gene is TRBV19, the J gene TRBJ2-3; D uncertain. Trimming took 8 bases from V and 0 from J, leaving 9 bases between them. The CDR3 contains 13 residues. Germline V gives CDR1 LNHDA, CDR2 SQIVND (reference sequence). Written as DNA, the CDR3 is TGTGCCAGTCGTCAAGCTAGCACAGATACGCAGTATTTT. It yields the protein CASRQASTDTQYF.

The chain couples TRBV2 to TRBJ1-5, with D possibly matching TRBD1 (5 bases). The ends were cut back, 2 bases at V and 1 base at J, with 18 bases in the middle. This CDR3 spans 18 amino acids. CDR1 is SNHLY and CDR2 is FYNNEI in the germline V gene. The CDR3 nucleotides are TGTGCCAGCAGTGAAAATAGGGGCCTAACTAACAGCAATCAGCCCCAGCATTTT. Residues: CASSENRGLTNSNQPQHF.

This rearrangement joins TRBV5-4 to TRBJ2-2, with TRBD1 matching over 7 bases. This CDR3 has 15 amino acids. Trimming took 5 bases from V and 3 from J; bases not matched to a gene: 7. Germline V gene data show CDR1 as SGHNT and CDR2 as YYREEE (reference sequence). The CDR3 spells CASSSQTGDTGELFF. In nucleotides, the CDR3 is TGTGCCAGCAGTTCCCAAACAGGGGACACCGGGGAGCTGTTTTTT. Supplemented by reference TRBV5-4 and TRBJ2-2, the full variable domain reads ETGVTQSPTHLIKTRGQQVTLRCSSQSGHNTVSWYQQALGQGPQFIFQYYREEENGRGNFPPRFSGLQFPNYSSELNVNALELDDSALYLCASSSQTGDTGELFFGEGSRLTVL.

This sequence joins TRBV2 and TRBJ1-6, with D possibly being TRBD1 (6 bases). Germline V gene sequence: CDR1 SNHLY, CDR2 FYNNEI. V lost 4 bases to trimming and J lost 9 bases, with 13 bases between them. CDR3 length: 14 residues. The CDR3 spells CASSAGDWGSPLHF. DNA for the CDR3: TGTGCCAGCAGTGCAGGGGATTGGGGTTCACCCCTCCACTTT.

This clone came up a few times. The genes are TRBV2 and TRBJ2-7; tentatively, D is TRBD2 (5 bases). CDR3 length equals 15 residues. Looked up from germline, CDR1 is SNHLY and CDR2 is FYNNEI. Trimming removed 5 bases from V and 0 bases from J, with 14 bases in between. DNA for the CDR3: TGTGCCAGCAGTCAAGGACGGGGAAGCTCCTACGAGCAGTACTTC. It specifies CASSQGRGSSYEQYF. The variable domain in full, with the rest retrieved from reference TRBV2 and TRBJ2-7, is EPEVTQTPSHQVTQMGQEVILRCVPISNHLYFYWYRQILGQKVEFLVSFYNNEISEKSEIFDDQFSVERPDGSNFTLKIRSTKLEDSAMYFCASSQGRGSSYEQYFGPGTRLTVT.

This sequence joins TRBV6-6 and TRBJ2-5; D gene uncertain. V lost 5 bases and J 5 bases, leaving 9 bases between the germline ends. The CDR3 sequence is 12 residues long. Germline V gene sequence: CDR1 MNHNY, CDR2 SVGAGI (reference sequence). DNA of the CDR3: TGTGCCAGCAGTCAAGTGGAGGAGACCCAGTACTTC. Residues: CASSQVEETQYF.

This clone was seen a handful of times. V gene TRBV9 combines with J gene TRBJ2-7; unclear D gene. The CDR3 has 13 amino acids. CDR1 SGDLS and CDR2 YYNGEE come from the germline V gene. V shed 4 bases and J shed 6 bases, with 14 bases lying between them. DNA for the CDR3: TGTGCCAGCAGCCCAACCGGTCCCTCCGAGCAGTACTTC. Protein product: CASSPTGPSEQYF.

The CDR3 protein is CASSYSAMNTEAFF. CDR3 coding DNA: TGCGCCAGCAGCTATAGTGCAATGAACACTGAAGCTTTCTTT. The chain recombines TRBV5-1 with TRBJ1-1; D not resolved. Trimming pared 3 bases from V and 0 bases from J, leaving 9 bases between. CDR1 and CDR2 (germline): SGHRS, YFSETQ. This CDR3 comprises 14 residues.

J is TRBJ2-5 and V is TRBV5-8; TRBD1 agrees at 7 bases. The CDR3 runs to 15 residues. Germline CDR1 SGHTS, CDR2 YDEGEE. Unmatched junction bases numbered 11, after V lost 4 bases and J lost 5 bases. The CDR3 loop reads CASSQQGLKVETQYF. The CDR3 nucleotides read TGTGCCAGCAGCCAACAGGGGTTGAAAGTGGAGACCCAGTACTTC.